A single T cell receptor beta chain is shown here with its context. The antigen it recognizes is unknown. Base qualities are missing; no much larger clone stands one base away. All of the isolated RNA was reverse transcribed with the High Capacity cDNA Reverse Transcription Kit, so expressed TCRB transcripts were sequenced. Deep immunoSEQ sequencing was performed on naive, central memory and regulatory T cell samples, with an average of around 3.5 million total reads per sample. Sorted cells were lysed in RLT buffer and RNA was extracted with DNase-treated RNeasy Micro or Mini kits, depending on cell number. Each cell subset was processed separately to prevent cross-contamination, with patient and healthy donor samples processed together. The immunoSEQ multiplex PCR was used to amplify TCRB sequences from cDNA, generating 87-bp fragments that spanned the CDR3 region. Sequencing of the amplicons was performed on the Illumina HiSeq platform. The study's processing was this. PCR bias was computationally corrected using synthetic template baselines, reads within Hamming distance 2 were collapsed, and singletons that could not be merged were discarded. By aligning reads against IMGT, V, D and J genes, CDR3 length, and insertions or deletions at six rearrangement sites were assigned. Clonotype counts were normalized to sorted cell number within each subset before computing true diversity and Gini coefficients with the tcR R package. The overlap coefficient, calculated on TCRB nucleotide sequences, was used to measure repertoire sharing. Out-of-frame TCRB sequences from naive cells were analyzed to stand in for the pre-selection repertoire. The source is immuneACCESS, and TCRdb retained only in-frame sequences with V and J called. Part of the clones is not carried over; for the studies checked, unresolved V genes explain less than half of this, and the remainder is unexplained. The DNA was the basis for D and trimming; V, J and clone size are from that table. This sample holds roughly 220,000 clones; approximately 16% were observed only once. The ten largest make up about 0.08% of the sample.

Each donor gave one peripheral blood draw, averaging roughly 0.11 L, which was collected into heparinised tubes. A BD FACSAria II and a panel including CD45RO, CCR7, CD25, CD127, CD95 and CD27 were used to sort naive, central memory, regulatory and stem cell-like memory CD4+ T cells. Purity was above 98% for every sorted population. Right away, PBMCs were isolated by Lymphoprep density gradient centrifugation and were stained directly, with no culture step. Samples were stained and sorted in pairs, with one healthy donor and one patient per experiment, so that batch effects were minimized. At the junction V is shortened by 2 bases and J by 4 bases; bases outside the gene matches: 5. The CDR3 measures 16 amino acids from cysteine to phenylalanine. Kept here is only the CDR3 DNA, which spans 48 bases and is read in frame from base 1. CDR1 is given as MDHEN and CDR2 as SYDVKM, both from the germline V gene.

The entry originates in a study of beta chain features in type 1 diabetes (dated by TCRdb to 2016 to 2019). Study-level background: Patients and healthy donors did not differ in mean age, gender distribution, total cell number or subset yield. Across all samples, fewer than 110,000,000 sorted cells were examined, and cell number per subset correlated strongly with RNA yield. In the study, TCRB repertoires of sorted circulating CD4+ T cell subsets from recently diagnosed type 1 diabetes patients were compared with those of matched healthy donors. Regulatory and stem cell-like memory subsets were obtained from only 8 patients and about 8 healthy donors, while naive and central memory subsets were obtained from all 28 donors.

Overall study outcomes, separate from this receptor: A moderate but significant shortening of TCRB CDR3 length was observed in type 1 diabetes patients in all four CD4+ subsets. PCR might favor shorter templates, but patient and control samples were amplified and corrected together, so any skew would affect both groups equally. Fewer insertions and more nucleotide deletions at VDJ recombination sites were observed in patients with type 1 diabetes, implying thymic rearrangement abnormalities. Because cDNA rather than genomic DNA was sequenced, highly expressing activated cells could have been over-represented, although no difference in activation and CD3 levels was found between groups. HLA sub-analyses involved small numbers of individuals, so any influence of HLA type on TCRB rearrangement remained unresolved. Naive, central memory and regulatory TCRB repertoires appeared to be more alike among patients than among healthy donors.

The sequence is built from TRBV28 and TRBJ2-3, and TRBD1 matches 11 of the central bases. Sequences were obtained from naive CD4+ T cells from blood. The cell subset or site tag for this specimen amounts to: true naive CD4+ T cells. The sequence derives from a man aged 25-40 years with type 1 diabetes. For the CDR3, the sequence is CASSLPGTGGADTQYF. The DNA is as follows: TGTGCCAGCAGTTTACCCGGGACAGGGGGAGCAGATACGCAGTATTTT.